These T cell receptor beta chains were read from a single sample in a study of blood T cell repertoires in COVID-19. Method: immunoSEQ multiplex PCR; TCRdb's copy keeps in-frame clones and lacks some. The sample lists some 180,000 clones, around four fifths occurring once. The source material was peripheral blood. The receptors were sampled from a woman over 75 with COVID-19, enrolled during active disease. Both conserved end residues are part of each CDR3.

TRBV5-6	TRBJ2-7	CASSPPGSGDFYEQYF
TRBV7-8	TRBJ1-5	CASSPTRVGQPQHF
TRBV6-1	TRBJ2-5	CASSEISGGQETQYF
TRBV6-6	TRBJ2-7	CASSPPSGSYEQYF
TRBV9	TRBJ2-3	CASGDYDTDTQYF
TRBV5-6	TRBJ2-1	CASSSGSLSSYNEQFF
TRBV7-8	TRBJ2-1	CASSLTVHNEQFF
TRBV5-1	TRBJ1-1	CASSSQGLNTEAFF
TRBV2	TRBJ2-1	CASSTSGQGLGEQFF
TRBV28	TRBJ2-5	CASSSGLTDVGTQYF
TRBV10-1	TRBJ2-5	CARSLAWETQYF
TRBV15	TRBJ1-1	CATSRETGGYTEAFF
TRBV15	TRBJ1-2	CATSPRRARTNYGYTF
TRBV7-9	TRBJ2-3	CASSSGLASDTQYF